These T cell receptor beta chains were read from a single sample in a study of shared clonotypes between healthy human individuals. Produced via immunoSEQ multiplex PCR; TCRdb's table is partial and in-frame only. The table shows 70,000 to 95,000 clones, with roughly two thirds occurring only once. The material sequenced was memory CD8+ T cells sorted from blood. The receptors were sampled from a man aged 25-40 years in good health. Each CDR3 is given with its conserved first and last residue. The D gene is left open where the match is weak. Rows may omit the clone size; those that give it use once, few, many or a size class.

>TRBJ1-1|TRBD1|NA|TRBV14
TGTGCCAGCAGCCAAGTGGGGGGGGACAGGGTTGTTTTCTTT
CASSQVGGDRVVFF
>TRBJ1-1|NA|NA|TRBV5-1
TGCGCCAGCAGTTGGATCCCCTCGCAGGGTGTTAATTCACCGAACACTGAAGCTTTCTTT
CASSWIPSQGVNSPNTEAFF
>TRBJ2-7|TRBD2|NA|TRBV27
TGTGCCAGCAGTTCTTTTCTAGCGGGCTCCTACGAGCAGTACTTC
CASSSFLAGSYEQYF
>TRBJ1-1|NA|few|TRBV7-9
TGTGCCAGCAGCTTATGGGCCACTGAAGCTTTCTTT
CASSLWATEAFF
>TRBJ2-6|NA|NA|TRBV28
TGTGCCAGCAGTTCCCCACCCGGGACAAACCTTAACGACCCTGGGGCCAACGTCCTGACTTTC
CASSSPPGTNLNDPGANVLTF
>TRBJ2-7|NA|NA|TRBV10-1
TGCGTTAGCCAGTTGAGCAGGGGTCCCTCTCACTACGAGCAGTACTTC
CVSQLSRGPSHYEQYF
>TRBJ2-1|NA|few|TRBV23-1
TGCGCCAGCTCGGATCTCAGTGAGCAGTTCTTC
CASSDLSEQFF
>TRBJ2-1|TRBD2|NA|TRBV4-3
TGCGCCAGCAGCCAGTACTCCCTAGCGGAAAGCCACAATGAGCAGTTCTTC
CASSQYSLAESHNEQFF
>TRBJ1-1|NA|few|TRBV6-6
TGTGCCAGCAGTGTAATAGGGGGATCTGAAGCTTTCTTT
CASSVIGGSEAFF
>TRBJ2-7|NA|few|TRBV5-6
TGTGCCAGCAGCTTATACAATTCCTACGAGCAGTACTTC
CASSLYNSYEQYF
>TRBJ2-3|NA|NA|TRBV9
TGTGCCAGCAGCCTGACCGGGACAGGATTCCGGGAGGGCGGGACAGATACGCAGTATTTT
CASSLTGTGFREGGTDTQYF
>TRBJ2-3|NA|NA|TRBV10-3
TGTGCCATCAGCCCCCAGGGTGGCACAGATACGCAGTATTTT
CAISPQGGTDTQYF
>TRBJ1-1|NA|NA|TRBV7-6
TGTGCCAGCAGCTTCGGGGGGAACACTGAAGCTTTCTTT
CASSFGGNTEAFF
>TRBJ1-2|TRBD1|NA|TRBV28
TGTGCCAGCAGCCCGACGGGACAGGGGGGTAACTATGGCTACACCTTC
CASSPTGQGGNYGYTF
>TRBJ2-7|NA|NA|TRBV27
TGTGCCAGCAGTTTTAGTGTAGTGGCAGAGGGGAGGTCCTACGAGCAGTACTTC
CASSFSVVAEGRSYEQYF
>TRBJ2-7|TRBD1|NA|TRBV6-6
TGTGCCAGCAGCCTCGGGACAGAAATTTACGAGCAGTACTTC
CASSLGTEIYEQYF
>TRBJ2-5|NA|NA|TRBV6-5
TGTGCCAGCAGCCCCGTCCTCCGGCAAGAGACCCAGTACTTC
CASSPVLRQETQYF
>TRBJ1-2|NA|many|TRBV28
TGTGCCAGCGGCACGGACTATGGCTACACCTTC
CASGTDYGYTF
>TRBJ2-7|NA|NA|TRBV6-5
TGTGCCAGCAGCGCCCGGGACTACGAGCAGTACTTC
CASSARDYEQYF
>TRBJ1-5|NA|many|TRBV27
TGTGCCAGCAGTTTCAGCCAGGGCCGGACCCAGCATTTT
CASSFSQGRTQHF
>TRBJ2-5|NA|NA|TRBV20-1
TGCAGTGCCGATTTAAGGCAGACCCAGTACTTC
CSADLRQTQYF
>TRBJ2-5|TRBD1|NA|TRBV11-2
TGTGCCAGCAGCGGGGGCCGGACAGGGGCCCAAGAGACCCAGTACTTC
CASSGGRTGAQETQYF
>TRBJ2-1|NA|NA|TRBV29-1
TGCAGCGTTGTAGATTCCGGCGACAGCTCCTACAATGAGCAGTTCTTC
CSVVDSGDSSYNEQFF
>TRBJ2-7|TRBD2|few|TRBV14
TGTGCCAGCAGCCGACACAAAGCGGGAGCCTACGAGCAGTACTTC
CASSRHKAGAYEQYF
>TRBJ1-3|NA|NA|TRBV9
TGTGCCAGCAGCCCTTTTGGGGCAGAGGGGAACACCATATATTTT
CASSPFGAEGNTIYF
>TRBJ2-1|TRBD1|NA|TRBV15
TGTGCCACCAGCAGAGAGAAAGGGCCGGGACAGGGATTCTCCTACAATGAGCAGTTCTTC
CATSREKGPGQGFSYNEQFF
>TRBJ2-1|TRBD1|NA|TRBV25-1
TGTGCCAGCAGTGGGCAATTGACAGGGGTCCTTTACAATGAGCAGTTCTTC
CASSGQLTGVLYNEQFF
>TRBJ1-1|NA|NA|TRBV20-1
TGCAGTGCTCGATACGCTGAAGCTTTCTTT
CSARYAEAFF
>TRBJ2-3|NA|NA|TRBV7-2
TGTGCCAGCAGCTTCTTAGGGGCCACAGATACGCAGTATTTT
CASSFLGATDTQYF
>TRBJ2-1|TRBD2|few|TRBV9
TGTGCCAGCAGCGTAGGGCGGGGAGGGGTATACAATGAGCAGTTCTTC
CASSVGRGGVYNEQFF
>TRBJ2-4|NA|few|TRBV7-8
TGTGCCAGCAGCTCCGTCCTCAGGGGGAGGGACATTCAGTACTTC
CASSSVLRGRDIQYF
>TRBJ1-4|NA|many|TRBV11-2
TGTGCCAGCAGCTTAGGGGCGGGGGAAAAACTGTTTTTT
CASSLGAGEKLFF
>TRBJ1-1|NA|once|TRBV5-1
TGCGCCAGCAGCTTGGTGGGTCGGAAGGCTGCTGTGAACACTGAAGCTTTCTTT
CASSLVGRKAAVNTEAFF
>TRBJ2-7|TRBD1|NA|TRBV2
TGTGCCAGCAGTCAGGGGGTCGGCTACGAGCAGTACTTC
CASSQGVGYEQYF
>TRBJ1-2|NA|NA|TRBV11-2
TGTGCCAGCAGTGATAAAGGACAGCCGGAATACCCCCTCTATGGCTACACCTTC
CASSDKGQPEYPLYGYTF
>TRBJ1-2|NA|NA|TRBV2
TGTGCCAGCATTGGCCCTCCAGCCTCCTATGGCTACACCTTC
CASIGPPASYGYTF
>TRBJ1-1|NA|NA|TRBV13
TGTGCCAGCAGCTTCTTAGACATGAACACTGAAGCTTTCTTT
CASSFLDMNTEAFF
>TRBJ2-5|TRBD2|NA|TRBV11-2
TGTGCCAGCAGCACGATGGGACTAGCCGGATCAGAGACCCAGTACTTC
CASSTMGLAGSETQYF
>TRBJ2-3|TRBD2|NA|TRBV25-1
TGTGCCAGCATACCACTAGCGGGGGACACAGATACGCAGTATTTT
CASIPLAGDTDTQYF
>TRBJ1-1|TRBD1|NA|TRBV28
TGTGCCAGCAGTTCGGACAGGGGGTGGAACACTGAAGCTTTCTTT
CASSSDRGWNTEAFF
>TRBJ2-7|NA|few|TRBV25-1
TGTGCCAGCAGTCCGCGGGACAGTGCCTACGAGCAGTACTTC
CASSPRDSAYEQYF
>TRBJ1-2|TRBD1|many|TRBV19
TGTGCCAGTAGCATCCCGGGACAGGGAAGGTATGGCTACACCTTC
CASSIPGQGRYGYTF